The clone carrying this T cell receptor (beta chain) was observed a handful of times. This specimen belongs to a study of CD8 T cells in Susac syndrome. CD8+ and CD4+ T cells from blood underwent TCR beta sequencing. The authors negatively isolated CD8+ and CD4+ T cells and FACS-enriched TEMRA cells. The germline V gene has CDR1 SGHVS and CDR2 FNYEAQ. This CDR3 region has 15 residues. V shed 3 bases and J shed 0 bases, with 12 bases lying between them. RNA in amounts of roughly 0.5 to 1 ug was reverse transcribed with random hexamers. The TCR beta CDR3 was amplified by immunoSEQ multiplex PCR across 54 Vbeta, 13 Jbeta. Each CDR3 protein is one row after TCRdb ran MiXCR on the immunoSEQ multiplex PCR reads. The sample shows 250,000 to 300,000 distinct CDR3 sequences, roughly 85% of them seen only once.

Sequences were obtained from CD8+ T cells from PBMCs. The chain combines TRBV7-6 with TRBJ2-7; D is unclear. The clonotype was recovered from a human donor with multiple sclerosis. CDR3: CASSLLAASSYEQYF. The CDR3 nucleotides are TGTGCCAGCAGCTTGCTGGCCGCGAGCTCCTACGAGCAGTACTTC.